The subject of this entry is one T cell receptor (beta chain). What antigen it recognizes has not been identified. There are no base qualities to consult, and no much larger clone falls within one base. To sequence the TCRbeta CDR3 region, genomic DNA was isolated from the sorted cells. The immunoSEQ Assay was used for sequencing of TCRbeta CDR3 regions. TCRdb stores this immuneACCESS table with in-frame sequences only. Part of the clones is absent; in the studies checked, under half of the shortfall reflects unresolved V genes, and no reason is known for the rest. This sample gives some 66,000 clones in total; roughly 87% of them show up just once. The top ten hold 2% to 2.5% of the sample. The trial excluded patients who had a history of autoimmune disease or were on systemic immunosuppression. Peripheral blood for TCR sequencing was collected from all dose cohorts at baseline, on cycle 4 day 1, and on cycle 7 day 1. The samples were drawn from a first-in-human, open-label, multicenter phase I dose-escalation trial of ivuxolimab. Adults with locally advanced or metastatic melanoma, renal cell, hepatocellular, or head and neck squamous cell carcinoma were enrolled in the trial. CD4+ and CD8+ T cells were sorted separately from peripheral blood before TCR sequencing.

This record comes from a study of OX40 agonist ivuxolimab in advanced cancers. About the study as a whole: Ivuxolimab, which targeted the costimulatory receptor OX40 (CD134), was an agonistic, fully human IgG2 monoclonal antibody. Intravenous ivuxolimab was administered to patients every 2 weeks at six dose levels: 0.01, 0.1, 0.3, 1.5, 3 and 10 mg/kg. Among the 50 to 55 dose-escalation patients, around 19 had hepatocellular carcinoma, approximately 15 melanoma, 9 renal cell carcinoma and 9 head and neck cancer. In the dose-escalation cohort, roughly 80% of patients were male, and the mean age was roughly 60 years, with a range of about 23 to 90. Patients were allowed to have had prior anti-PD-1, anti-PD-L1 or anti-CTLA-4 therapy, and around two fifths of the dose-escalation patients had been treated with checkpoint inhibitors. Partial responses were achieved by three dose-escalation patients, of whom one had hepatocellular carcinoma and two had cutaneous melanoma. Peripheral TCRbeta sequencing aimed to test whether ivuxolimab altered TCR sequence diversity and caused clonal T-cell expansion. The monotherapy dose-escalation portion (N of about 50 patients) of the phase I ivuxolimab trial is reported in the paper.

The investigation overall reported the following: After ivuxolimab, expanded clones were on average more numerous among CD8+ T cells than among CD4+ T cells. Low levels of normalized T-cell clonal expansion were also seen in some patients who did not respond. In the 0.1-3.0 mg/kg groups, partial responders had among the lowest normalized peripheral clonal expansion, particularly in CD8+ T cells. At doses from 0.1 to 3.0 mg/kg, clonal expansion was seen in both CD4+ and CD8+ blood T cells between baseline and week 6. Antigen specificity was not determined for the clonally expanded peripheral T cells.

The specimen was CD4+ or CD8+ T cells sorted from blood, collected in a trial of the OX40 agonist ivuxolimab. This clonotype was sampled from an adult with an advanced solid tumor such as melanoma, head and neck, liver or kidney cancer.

The CDR3 protein sequence reads: CSVEGDPKNRYGYTF. The nucleotide sequence is TGCAGCGTTGAAGGGGACCCCAAAAATCGGTATGGCTACACCTTC. Recombination joined TRBV29-1 with TRBJ1-2; TRBD1 could be the D gene, as 5 bases match. The CDR3 spans 15 residues, from the cysteine through the phenylalanine. The sequence is cut down to CDR3 DNA, 45 bases in frame from base 1. V lost 1 base and J lost 5 bases; the stretch between them is 17 bases long. CDR1 is given as SQVTM and CDR2 as ANQGSEA, both from the germline V gene.